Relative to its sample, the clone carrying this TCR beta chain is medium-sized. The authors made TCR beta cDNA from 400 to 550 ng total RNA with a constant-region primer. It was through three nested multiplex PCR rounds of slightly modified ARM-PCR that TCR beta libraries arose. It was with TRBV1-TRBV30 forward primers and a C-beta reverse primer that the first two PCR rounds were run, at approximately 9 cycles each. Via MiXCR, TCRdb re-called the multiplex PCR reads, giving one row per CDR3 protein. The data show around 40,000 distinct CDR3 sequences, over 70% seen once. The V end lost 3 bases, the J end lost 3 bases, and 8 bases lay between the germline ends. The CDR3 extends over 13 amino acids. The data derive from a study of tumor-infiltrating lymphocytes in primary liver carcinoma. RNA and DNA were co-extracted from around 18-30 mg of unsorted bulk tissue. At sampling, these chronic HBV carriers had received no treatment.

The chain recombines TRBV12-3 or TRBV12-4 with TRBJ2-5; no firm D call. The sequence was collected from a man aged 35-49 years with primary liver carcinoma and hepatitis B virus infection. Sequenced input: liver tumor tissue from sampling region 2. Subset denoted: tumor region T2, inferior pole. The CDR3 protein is CASSLRSEETQYF. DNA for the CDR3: TGTGCCAGCAGTTTGAGGTCAGAAGAGACCCAGTACTTC.